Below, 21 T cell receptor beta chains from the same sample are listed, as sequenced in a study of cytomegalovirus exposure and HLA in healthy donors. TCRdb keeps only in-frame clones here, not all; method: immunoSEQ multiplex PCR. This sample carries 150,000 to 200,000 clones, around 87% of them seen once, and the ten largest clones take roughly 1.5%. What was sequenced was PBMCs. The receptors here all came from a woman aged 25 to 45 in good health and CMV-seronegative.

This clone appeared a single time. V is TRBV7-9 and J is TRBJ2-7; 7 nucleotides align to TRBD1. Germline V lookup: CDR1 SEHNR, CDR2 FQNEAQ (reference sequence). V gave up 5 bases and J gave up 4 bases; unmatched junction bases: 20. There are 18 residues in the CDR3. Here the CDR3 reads CASSGYRGHLVGPYEQYF. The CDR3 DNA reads TGTGCCAGCAGCGGTTACAGGGGCCACCTGGTCGGTCCTTACGAGCAGTACTTC.

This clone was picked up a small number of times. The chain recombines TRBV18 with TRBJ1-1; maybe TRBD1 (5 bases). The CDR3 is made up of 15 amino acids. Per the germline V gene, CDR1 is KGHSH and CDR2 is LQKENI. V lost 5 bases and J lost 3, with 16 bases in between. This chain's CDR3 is CASSVVGAIDTEAFF. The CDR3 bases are TGTGCCAGCTCAGTAGTAGGGGCTATCGACACTGAAGCTTTCTTT.

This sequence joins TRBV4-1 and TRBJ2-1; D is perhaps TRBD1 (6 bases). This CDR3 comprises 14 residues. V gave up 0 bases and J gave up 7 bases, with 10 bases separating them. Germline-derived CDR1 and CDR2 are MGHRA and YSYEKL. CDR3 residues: CASSQDPGQNEQFF. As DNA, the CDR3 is TGCGCCAGCAGCCAAGATCCCGGACAGAATGAGCAGTTCTTC.

The CDR3 loop reads CASSPPRLAGVYNEQFF. The CDR3 coding sequence is TGTGCCAGCTCACCACCTAGGTTGGCCGGGGTCTACAATGAGCAGTTCTTC. This chain joins TRBV18 and TRBJ2-1; possible D gene TRBD2, 5 bases. This CDR3 comprises 17 residues. The germline CDR1 and CDR2 sequences are KGHSH and LQKENI. V lost 0 bases and J 3 bases, leaving 15 bases between the germline ends.

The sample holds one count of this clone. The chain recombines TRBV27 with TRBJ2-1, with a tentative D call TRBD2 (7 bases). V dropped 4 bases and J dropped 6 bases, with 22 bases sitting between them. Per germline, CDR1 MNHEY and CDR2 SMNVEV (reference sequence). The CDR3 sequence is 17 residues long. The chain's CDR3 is CASSSYEGGGPTNEQFF. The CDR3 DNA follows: TGTGCCAGCAGTTCCTACGAGGGGGGGGGACCTACCAATGAGCAGTTCTTC.

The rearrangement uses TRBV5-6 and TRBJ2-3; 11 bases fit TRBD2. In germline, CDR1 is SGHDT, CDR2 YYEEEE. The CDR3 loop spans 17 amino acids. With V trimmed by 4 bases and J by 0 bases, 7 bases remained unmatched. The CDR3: CASSEGLAALSTDTQYF. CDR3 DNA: TGTGCCAGCAGCGAGGGACTAGCGGCCTTAAGCACAGATACGCAGTATTTT.

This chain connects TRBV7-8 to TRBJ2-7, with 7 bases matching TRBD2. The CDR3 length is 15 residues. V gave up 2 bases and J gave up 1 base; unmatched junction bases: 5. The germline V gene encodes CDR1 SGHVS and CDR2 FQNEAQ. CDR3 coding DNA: TGTGCCAGCAGCTTACGAAGCGGGAATTCCTACGAGCAGTACTTC. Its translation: CASSLRSGNSYEQYF.

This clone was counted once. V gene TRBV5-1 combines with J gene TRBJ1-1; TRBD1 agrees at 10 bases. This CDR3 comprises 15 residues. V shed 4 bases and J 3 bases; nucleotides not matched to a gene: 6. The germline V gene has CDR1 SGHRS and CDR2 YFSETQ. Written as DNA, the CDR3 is TGCGCCAGCAGCCCCATGGGACAGGGGCACACTGAAGCTTTCTTT. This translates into CASSPMGQGHTEAFF.

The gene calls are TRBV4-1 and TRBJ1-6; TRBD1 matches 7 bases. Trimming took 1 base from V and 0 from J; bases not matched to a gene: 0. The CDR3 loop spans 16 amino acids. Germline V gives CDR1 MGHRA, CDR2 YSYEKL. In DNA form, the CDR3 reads TGCGCCAGCAGCCAAGCAGGGGGCTCCTATAATTCACCCCTCCACTTT. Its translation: CASSQAGGSYNSPLHF.

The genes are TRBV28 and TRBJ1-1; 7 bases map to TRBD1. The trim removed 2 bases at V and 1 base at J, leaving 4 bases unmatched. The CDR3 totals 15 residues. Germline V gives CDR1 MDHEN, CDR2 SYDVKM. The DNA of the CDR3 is TGTGCCAGCAGTTTAACGGGACAGACGAACACTGAAGCTTTCTTT. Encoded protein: CASSLTGQTNTEAFF.

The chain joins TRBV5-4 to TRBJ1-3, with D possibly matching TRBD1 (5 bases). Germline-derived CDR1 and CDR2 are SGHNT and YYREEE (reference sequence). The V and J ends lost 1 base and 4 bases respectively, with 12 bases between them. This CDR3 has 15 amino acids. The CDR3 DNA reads TGTGCCAGCAGCTTGTTCCCAGGGAAAGGAAACACCATATATTTT. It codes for CASSLFPGKGNTIYF.

CDR3 nucleotide sequence: TGTGCCTGGGTCGGGACAAGTTACGGCTACACCTTC. Its protein product is CAWVGTSYGYTF. The chain combines TRBV30 with TRBJ1-2; maybe TRBD1 (6 bases). The CDR3 totals 12 residues. Trimming took off 5 bases at V and 8 bases at J, with 15 bases between the two ends. The germline V gene has CDR1 GTSNPN and CDR2 SVGIG (reference sequence).

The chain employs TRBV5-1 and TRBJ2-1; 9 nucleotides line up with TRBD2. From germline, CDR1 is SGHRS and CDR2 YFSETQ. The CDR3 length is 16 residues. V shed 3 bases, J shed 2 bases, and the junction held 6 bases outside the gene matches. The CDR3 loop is CASSSRLAEAYNEQFF. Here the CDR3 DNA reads TGCGCCAGCAGCTCCCGACTAGCGGAGGCCTACAATGAGCAGTTCTTC.

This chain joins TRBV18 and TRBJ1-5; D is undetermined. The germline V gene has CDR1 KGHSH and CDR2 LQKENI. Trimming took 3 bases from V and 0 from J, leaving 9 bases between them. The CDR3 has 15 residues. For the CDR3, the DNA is TGTGCCAGCTCACCCCCGGGGAATAGCAATCAGCCCCAGCATTTT. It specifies CASSPPGNSNQPQHF.

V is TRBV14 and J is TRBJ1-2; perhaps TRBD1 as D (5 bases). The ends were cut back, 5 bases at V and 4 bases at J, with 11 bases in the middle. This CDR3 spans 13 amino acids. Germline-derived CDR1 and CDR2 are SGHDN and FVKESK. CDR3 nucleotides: TGTGCCAGCAGCACCGACAGCGTCTATGGCTACACCTTC. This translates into CASSTDSVYGYTF.

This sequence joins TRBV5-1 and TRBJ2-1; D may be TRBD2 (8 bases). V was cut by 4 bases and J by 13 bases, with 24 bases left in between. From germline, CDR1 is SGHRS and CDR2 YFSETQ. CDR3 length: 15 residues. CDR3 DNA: TGCGCCAGCAGCGTTGCCCCCGAGGGGGCGGGGGGTCAGTTCTTC. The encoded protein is CASSVAPEGAGGQFF.

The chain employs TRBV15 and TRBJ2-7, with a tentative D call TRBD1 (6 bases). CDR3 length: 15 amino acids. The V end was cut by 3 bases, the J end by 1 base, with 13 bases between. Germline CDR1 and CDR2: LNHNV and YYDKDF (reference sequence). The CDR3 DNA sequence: TGTGCCACCAGCAGTGGGGTGACAGGATCCTACGAGCAGTACTTC. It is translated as CATSSGVTGSYEQYF. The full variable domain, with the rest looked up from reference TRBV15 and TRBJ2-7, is DAMVIQNPRYQVTQFGKPVTLSCSQTLNHNVMYWYQQKSSQAPKLLFHYYDKDFNNEADTPDNFQSRRPNTSFCFLDIRSPGLGDTAMYLCATSSGVTGSYEQYFGPGTRLTVT.

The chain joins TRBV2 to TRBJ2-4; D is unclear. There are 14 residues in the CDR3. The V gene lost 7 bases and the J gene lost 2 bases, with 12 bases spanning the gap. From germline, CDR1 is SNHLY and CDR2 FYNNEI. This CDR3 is CASKAQRTKNIQYF. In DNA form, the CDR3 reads TGTGCCAGCAAGGCACAGAGAACCAAAAACATTCAGTACTTC.

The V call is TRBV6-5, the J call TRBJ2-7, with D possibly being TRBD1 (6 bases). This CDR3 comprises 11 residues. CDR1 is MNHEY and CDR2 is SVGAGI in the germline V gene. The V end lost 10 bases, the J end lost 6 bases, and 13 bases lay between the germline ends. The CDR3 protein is CATQQGSEQYF. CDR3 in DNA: TGTGCCACCCAACAGGGAAGCGAGCAGTACTTC.

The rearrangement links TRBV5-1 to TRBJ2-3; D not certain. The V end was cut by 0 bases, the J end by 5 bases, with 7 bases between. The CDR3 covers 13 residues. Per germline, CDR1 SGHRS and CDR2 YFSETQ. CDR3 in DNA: TGCGCCAGCAGCTTGGAAGAGATAGATACGCAGTATTTT. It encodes CASSLEEIDTQYF.

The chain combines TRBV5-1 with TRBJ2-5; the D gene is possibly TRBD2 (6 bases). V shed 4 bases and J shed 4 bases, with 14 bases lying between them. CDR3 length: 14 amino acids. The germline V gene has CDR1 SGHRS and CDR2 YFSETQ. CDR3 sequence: CASSVRGGVETQYF. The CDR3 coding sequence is TGCGCCAGCAGCGTAAGGGGCGGGGTAGAGACCCAGTACTTC.